The source of this T cell receptor beta chain is a study of T cell repertoires in cytomegalovirus infection. General study results and limits: Adding up the frequency of public TCR beta families identified people who carried CMV plus the relevant HLA.

There are a few counts of this clonotype. Its antigen is undetermined. TCRdb processed the reads anew with MiXCR; each CDR3 protein has one entry. The data contain around 570,000 distinct CDR3 sequences, 40% of them singletons. Germline V CDR1 and CDR2: MNHEY, SVGAGI. The CDR3 is 15 residues long. J was trimmed by 4 bases and V by 0 bases; bases with no gene match: 3. This sequence was found in a human donor in good health (CMV status not recorded). Some clones in this sample may be carry-over from other donors' samples. The chain joins TRBV6-5 to TRBJ2-7; 10 nucleotides agree with TRBD2. The input for sequencing was cultured PBMCs, taken from culture after CMV antigen stimulation. The CDR3 sequence: CASSYSTSGRYEQYF. CDR3 sequence (DNA): TGTGCCAGCAGTTACTCGACTAGCGGGCGGTACGAGCAGTACTTC.